Detailed here is one T cell receptor (beta chain). The method was immunoSEQ multiplex PCR; TCRdb's version includes in-frame clones alone and lacks a portion of them. Of around 70,000 clones listed, more than 75% are singletons. This entry comes from a study of radiation and T cells in renal cell carcinoma. Time point here: blood 2 weeks post-SBRT. Specified treatment: 15 Gy SBRT to primary tumor, nephrectomy 4 weeks later. The receptor's source is a man between 60 and 70 years old with renal cell carcinoma. This sample comprised blood, obtained from a patient whose treatment included radiotherapy and nephrectomy.

CDR3 in amino acids: CASSPLGLAGAYEQYF. The CDR3 nucleotides read TGCGCCAGCAGCCCCCTTGGACTAGCGGGCGCCTACGAGCAGTACTTC. The V gene is TRBV4-1, the J gene TRBJ2-7; 11 nucleotides line up with TRBD2. With V trimmed by 4 bases and J by 2 bases, 7 bases remained unmatched. This CDR3 has 16 residues. CDR1 is MGHRA, CDR2 YSYEKL, per germline.